This TCR beta chain was obtained from a study of control samples from healthy donors and cancer patients. Produced via immunoSEQ multiplex PCR; TCRdb's table is partial and in-frame only. This repertoire shows some 120,000 clones, approximately 87% found once; its top ten account for around 3%. The germline V and J ends were trimmed by 7 bases and 3 bases, with 9 bases remaining between them. This CDR3 comprises 13 residues. CDR1 is LNHDA, CDR2 SQIVND, per germline (reference sequence). The chain carries TRBV19 and TRBJ1-4, with D hard to call. Sequenced sample: blood. The TCR sequence derives from a man aged 60 to 75 in good health. The CDR3: CASTGSSNEKLFF. The CDR3 coding sequence is TGTGCCAGTACTGGCAGTTCTAATGAAAAACTGTTTTTT.